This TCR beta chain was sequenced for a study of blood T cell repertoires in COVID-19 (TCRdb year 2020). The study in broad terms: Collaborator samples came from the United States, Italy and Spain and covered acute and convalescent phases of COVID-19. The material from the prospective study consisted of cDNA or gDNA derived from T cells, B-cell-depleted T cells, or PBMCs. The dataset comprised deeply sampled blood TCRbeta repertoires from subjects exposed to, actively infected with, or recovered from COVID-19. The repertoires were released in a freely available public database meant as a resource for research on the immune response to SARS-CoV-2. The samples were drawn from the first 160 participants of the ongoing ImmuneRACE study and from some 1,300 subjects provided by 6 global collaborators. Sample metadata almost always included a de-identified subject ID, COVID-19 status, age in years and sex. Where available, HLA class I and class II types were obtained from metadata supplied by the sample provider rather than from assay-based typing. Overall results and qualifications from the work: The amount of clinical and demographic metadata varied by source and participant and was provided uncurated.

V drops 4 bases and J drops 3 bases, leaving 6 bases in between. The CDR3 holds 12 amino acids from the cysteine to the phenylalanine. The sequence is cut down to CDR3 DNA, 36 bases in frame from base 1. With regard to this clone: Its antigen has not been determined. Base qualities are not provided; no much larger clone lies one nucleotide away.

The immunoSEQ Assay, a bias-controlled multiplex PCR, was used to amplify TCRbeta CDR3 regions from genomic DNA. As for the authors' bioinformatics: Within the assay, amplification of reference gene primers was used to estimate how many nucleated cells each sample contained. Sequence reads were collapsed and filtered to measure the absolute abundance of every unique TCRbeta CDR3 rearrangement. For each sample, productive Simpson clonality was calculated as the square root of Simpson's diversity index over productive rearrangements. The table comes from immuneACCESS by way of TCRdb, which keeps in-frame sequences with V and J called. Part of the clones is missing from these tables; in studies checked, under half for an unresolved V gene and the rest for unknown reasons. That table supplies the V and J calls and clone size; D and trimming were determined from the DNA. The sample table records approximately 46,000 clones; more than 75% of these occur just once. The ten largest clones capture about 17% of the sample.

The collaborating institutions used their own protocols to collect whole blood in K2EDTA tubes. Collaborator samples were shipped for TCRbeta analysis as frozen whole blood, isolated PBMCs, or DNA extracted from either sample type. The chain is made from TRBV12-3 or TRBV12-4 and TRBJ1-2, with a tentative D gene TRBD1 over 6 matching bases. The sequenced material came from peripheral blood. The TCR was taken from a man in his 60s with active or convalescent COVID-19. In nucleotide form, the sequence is TGTGCCAGCAGTTGGACAGACTATGGCTACACCTTC. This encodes CASSWTDYGYTF.